These 20 T cell receptor beta chains came from one sample sequenced in a study of blood T cell repertoires in COVID-19. The method was immunoSEQ multiplex PCR; TCRdb's version includes in-frame clones alone and lacks a portion of them. The repertoire holds fewer than 300,000 clones, with 91% as singletons. Sequenced material: peripheral blood. These receptor sequences come from a woman in her 30s with COVID-19, enrolled during active disease.

J is TRBJ2-3 and V is TRBV5-4, with TRBD2 matching over 7 bases. This CDR3 is 14 amino acids long. J lost 4 bases, V lost 2 bases, and 4 bases had no gene match. Germline V gene sequence: CDR1 SGHNT, CDR2 YYREEE (reference sequence). This CDR3 is CASSFYLAADTQYF. CDR3 coding DNA: TGTGCCAGCAGCTTTTACCTAGCGGCAGATACGCAGTATTTT.

The rearrangement links TRBV7-3 to TRBJ1-1; no reliable D call. Trimming took 4 bases from V and 4 from J, leaving 7 bases between them. The CDR3 is 12 amino acids. Germline loops: CDR1 SGHTA, CDR2 FQGTGA. In DNA form, the CDR3 reads TGTGCCAGCAGCTCGGCGGGCACTGAAGCTTTCTTT. This gives the protein CASSSAGTEAFF.

A remark on this clone: The same CDR3 arises from other DNA sequences in this sample as well. The chain couples TRBV19 to TRBJ1-5; TRBD1 agrees at 9 bases. Per the germline V gene, CDR1 is LNHDA and CDR2 is SQIVND (reference sequence). There are 15 residues in the CDR3. Trimming removed 1 base from V and 2 bases from J; junction bases left unmatched: 0. The CDR3: CASSIGTGGNQPQHF. CDR3 DNA sequence: TGTGCCAGTAGTATAGGGACAGGGGGCAATCAGCCCCAGCATTTT.

V usage is TRBV27 and J usage is TRBJ2-6, with D possibly matching TRBD2 (6 bases). The CDR3 length is 17 residues. Germline V gene sequence: CDR1 MNHEY, CDR2 SMNVEV (reference sequence). V was pared by 1 base and J by 0 bases, with 10 bases between. The CDR3: CASSLFRGNSGANVLTF. CDR3 coding DNA: TGTGCCAGCAGTTTATTTCGGGGGAACTCTGGGGCCAACGTCCTGACTTTC.

In DNA form, the CDR3 reads TGTGCCTGGAGGAGAGGGTCCAACGAGCAGTACTTC. Its protein product is CAWRRGSNEQYF. V usage is TRBV30 and J usage is TRBJ2-7; D may be TRBD2 (5 bases). The CDR3 runs to 12 residues. Germline loops: CDR1 GTSNPN, CDR2 SVGIG (reference sequence). V gave up 3 bases and J gave up 5 bases, with 11 bases separating them.

The rearrangement joins TRBV28 to TRBJ2-7; 7 nucleotides line up with TRBD1. With V trimmed by 5 bases and J by 2 bases, 9 bases remained unmatched. From germline, CDR1 is MDHEN and CDR2 SYDVKM. The CDR3 extends over 15 amino acids. In nucleotides, the CDR3 is TGTGCCAGCAGTGGGATCCGGGACAGTCCCTACGAGCAGTACTTC. Protein: CASSGIRDSPYEQYF.

This clone was counted once. The rearrangement uses TRBV19 and TRBJ1-2, with D maybe TRBD1 (6 bases). V was trimmed by 1 base and J by 4 bases, leaving 19 bases between them. The CDR3 covers 17 residues. The germline CDR1 and CDR2 sequences are LNHDA and SQIVND (reference sequence). The CDR3 DNA reads TGTGCCAGTAGTATAGGATTTTATAGCGACAGGAGCTATGGCTACACCTTC. Translation gives CASSIGFYSDRSYGYTF.

The gene calls are TRBV18 and TRBJ2-2; D remains ambiguous. This CDR3 spans 13 amino acids. Trimming took 8 bases from V and 0 from J, leaving 7 bases between them. Per germline, CDR1 KGHSH and CDR2 LQKENI. The CDR3 here is CASGTANTGELFF. CDR3 bases: TGTGCCAGCGGTACAGCGAACACCGGGGAGCTGTTTTTT.

This clone was seen more than once but under ten times. J is TRBJ2-3 and V is TRBV5-4; maybe TRBD1 (6 bases). The CDR3 extends over 12 amino acids. Germline CDR1 and CDR2: SGHNT and YYREEE (reference sequence). V lost 3 bases, J lost 5 bases, and 7 bases lay in between. CDR3 DNA sequence: TGTGCCAGCAGCTACAGGGAAGATACGCAGTATTTT. Its protein product is CASSYREDTQYF.

This chain connects TRBV7-6 to TRBJ2-2, with TRBD2 matching over 9 bases. There are 18 residues in the CDR3. Unmatched junction bases numbered 11, after V lost 1 base and J lost 5 bases. Germline V gene sequence: CDR1 SGHVS, CDR2 FNYEAQ. The DNA of the CDR3 is TGTGCCAGCAGCTTAGGAATTCTAGCGGGAAAGAGGACCGGGGAGCTGTTTTTT. This translates into CASSLGILAGKRTGELFF.

The chain has TRBV19 and TRBJ1-1; D remains unclear. The V and J ends lost 3 bases and 0 bases respectively, with 5 bases between them. Germline lookup yields CDR1 LNHDA and CDR2 SQIVND (reference sequence). The CDR3 sequence is 13 residues long. The CDR3 sequence is CASSIVLNTEAFF. CDR3 nucleotides: TGTGCCAGTAGTATTGTCTTGAACACTGAAGCTTTCTTT.

The V call is TRBV19, the J call TRBJ2-7; possibly TRBD1 for D (5 bases). Trimming shortened V by 4 bases and J by 2 bases, and 15 bases separated the two germline ends. Germline values: CDR1 LNHDA, CDR2 SQIVND (reference sequence). This CDR3 comprises 15 residues. This CDR3 is CASSRLRTPTYEQYF. The CDR3 DNA reads TGTGCCAGTAGTAGGTTGAGGACACCTACCTACGAGCAGTACTTC.

V gene TRBV2 combines with J gene TRBJ2-2, with TRBD2 as a possible D gene (6 bases). V dropped 5 bases and J dropped 3 bases, with 13 bases sitting between them. The CDR3 contains 15 residues. Germline V lookup: CDR1 SNHLY, CDR2 FYNNEI. CDR3 nucleotides: TGTGCCAGCAGTTCCGGGCGGGAAGACACCGGGGAGCTGTTTTTT. Its protein is CASSSGREDTGELFF.

This clone was observed once. CDR3 loop: CASSLDSRTMNTEAFF. Here the CDR3 DNA reads TGTGCCAGCAGCTTGGACAGCCGGACGATGAACACTGAAGCTTTCTTT. The chain couples TRBV7-9 to TRBJ1-1; possibly TRBD1 for D (6 bases). CDR1 is SEHNR, CDR2 FQNEAQ, per germline (reference sequence). The V and J ends lost 3 bases and 0 bases respectively, with 14 bases between them. This CDR3 spans 16 amino acids.

The rearrangement links TRBV28 to TRBJ2-7; 7 bases line up with TRBD1. Trimming removed 6 bases from V and 0 bases from J; junction bases left unmatched: 8. This CDR3 is 15 amino acids long. Germline lookup yields CDR1 MDHEN and CDR2 SYDVKM. As DNA, the CDR3 is TGTGCCAGCAGACCCACAGGGGCGTTCTCCTACGAGCAGTACTTC. Its translation is CASRPTGAFSYEQYF. Full variable domain (missing parts from reference TRBV28 and TRBJ2-7): DVKVTQSSRYLVKRTGEKVFLECVQDMDHENMFWYRQDPGLGLRLIYFSYDVKMKEKGDIPEGYSVSREKKERFSLILESASTNQTSMYLCASRPTGAFSYEQYFGPGTRLTVT.

The J gene is TRBJ2-3, the V gene TRBV5-1; TRBD2 agrees at 10 bases. CDR1 and CDR2 from the germline V gene are SGHRS and YFSETQ. The CDR3 is made up of 14 amino acids. Trimming at V came to 7 bases and at J to 3 bases, leaving 5 bases not matched to a gene. In DNA, the CDR3 is TGCGCCAGCCTCCCGGGACTAGCGACAGATACGCAGTATTTT. Protein: CASLPGLATDTQYF.

The rearrangement links TRBV5-1 to TRBJ2-1; 9 bases are a match to TRBD2. The trim removed 4 bases at V and 8 bases at J, leaving 16 bases unmatched. The CDR3 is made up of 17 amino acids. Germline CDR1 is SGHRS and CDR2 is YFSETQ. The CDR3 DNA sequence: TGCGCCAGCAGCCCCGCTTGGGAGCGTAGCGGGAGTGATGAGCAGTTCTTC. This codes for CASSPAWERSGSDEQFF.

The gene calls are TRBV19 and TRBJ1-5, with 7 bases fitting TRBD1. Germline V gives CDR1 LNHDA, CDR2 SQIVND (reference sequence). J lost 1 base, V lost 9 bases, and 9 bases had no gene match. The CDR3 totals 15 residues. CDR3 residues: CASDNRGGSNQPQHF. As DNA, the CDR3 is TGTGCCAGCGACAACAGGGGCGGGAGCAATCAGCCCCAGCATTTT.

The chain couples TRBV12-3 or TRBV12-4 to TRBJ1-1; TRBD1 matches at 7 bases. With V trimmed by 10 bases and J by 4 bases, 3 bases remained unmatched. CDR3 length: 11 amino acids. The CDR3 region has the DNA TGTGCCATCAGGGGGGGCACTGAAGCTTTCTTT. Translation: CAIRGGTEAFF.

This clone showed up just once. The V and J genes are TRBV11-2 and TRBJ2-7; D is undetermined. CDR1 and CDR2 from the germline V gene are SGHAT and FQNNGV. The CDR3 extends over 16 amino acids. Between the trimmed V and J ends, which lost 3 bases and 0 bases, there was a span of 15 bases. The CDR3 is CASSFRVLPTSYEQYF. CDR3 in DNA: TGTGCCAGCAGCTTCCGGGTGTTACCCACCTCCTACGAGCAGTACTTC.